This T cell receptor beta chain is drawn from a study of blood T cell repertoires in COVID-19. As for the study in general: T cells, B-cell-depleted T cells, or PBMCs provided the cDNA or gDNA that served as material.

The CDR3 extends over 15 amino acids. The germline gives CDR1 LGHNA, CDR2 YSLEER. V dropped 1 base and J dropped 3 bases, with 13 bases sitting between them. How the authors handled the data: It was from reference gene primer amplification that nucleated cell counts were estimated. This table comes from immunoSEQ multiplex PCR, and its TCRdb copy is limited to in-frame clones, with some not included. V, J and clone size derive from that table, while D and trimming were established from the DNA sequence. The sample carries about 98,000 clones, roughly 86% recorded once. The rearrangement links TRBV4-3 to TRBJ2-7; D is perhaps TRBD1 (5 bases). The sequencing input was peripheral blood. The TCR was taken from a man in his forties or fifties with active or convalescent COVID-19. This CDR3 is CASSQAAGSSYEQYF. The CDR3 DNA is TGCGCCAGCAGCCAAGCCGCAGGGTCAAGCTACGAGCAGTACTTC.